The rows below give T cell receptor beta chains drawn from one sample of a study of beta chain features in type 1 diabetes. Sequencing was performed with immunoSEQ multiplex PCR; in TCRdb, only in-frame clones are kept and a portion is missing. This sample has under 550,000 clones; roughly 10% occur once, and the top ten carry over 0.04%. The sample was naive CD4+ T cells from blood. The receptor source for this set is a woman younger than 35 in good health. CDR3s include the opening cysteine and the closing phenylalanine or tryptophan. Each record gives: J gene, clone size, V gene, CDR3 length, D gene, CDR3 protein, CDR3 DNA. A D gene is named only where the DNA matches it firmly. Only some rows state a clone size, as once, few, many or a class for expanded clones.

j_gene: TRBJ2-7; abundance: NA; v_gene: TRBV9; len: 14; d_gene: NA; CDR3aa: CASSAPSGDYEQYF; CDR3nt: TGTGCCAGCAGCGCGCCCTCCGGGGACTACGAGCAGTACTTC
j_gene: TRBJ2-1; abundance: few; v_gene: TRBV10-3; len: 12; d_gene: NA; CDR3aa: CAISDQVDEQFF; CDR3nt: TGTGCCATCAGTGATCAGGTGGATGAGCAGTTCTTC
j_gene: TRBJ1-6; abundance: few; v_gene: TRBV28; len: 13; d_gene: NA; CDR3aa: CASSPYVGSPLHF; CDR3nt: TGTGCCAGCAGTCCTTACGTTGGTTCACCCCTCCACTTT
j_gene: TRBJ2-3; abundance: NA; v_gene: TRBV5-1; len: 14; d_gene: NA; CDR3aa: CASSQGRTSDTQYF; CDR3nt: TGCGCCAGCAGCCAAGGACGGACGTCAGATACGCAGTATTTT
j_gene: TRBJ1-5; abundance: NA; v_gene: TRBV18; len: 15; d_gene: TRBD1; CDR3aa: CASSLSGQGIQPQHF; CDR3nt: TGTGCCAGCTCACTAAGTGGACAGGGAATTCAGCCCCAGCATTTT
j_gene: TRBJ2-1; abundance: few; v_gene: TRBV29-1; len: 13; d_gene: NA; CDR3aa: CSVEGMGYNEQFF; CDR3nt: TGCAGCGTTGAAGGAATGGGCTACAATGAGCAGTTCTTC
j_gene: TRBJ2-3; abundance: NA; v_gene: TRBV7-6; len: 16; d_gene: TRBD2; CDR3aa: CASSLRLAGTTDTQYF; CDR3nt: TGTGCCAGCAGCCTGAGACTAGCGGGAACTACAGATACGCAGTATTTT
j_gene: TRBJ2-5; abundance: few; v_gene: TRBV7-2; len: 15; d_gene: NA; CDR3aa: CASSLARGLEETQYF; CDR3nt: TGTGCCAGCAGCTTAGCGCGGGGCCTGGAGGAGACCCAGTACTTC
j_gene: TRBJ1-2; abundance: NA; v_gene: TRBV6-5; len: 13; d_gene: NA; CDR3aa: CASSYSRSYGYTF; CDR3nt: TGTGCCAGCAGTTACTCCCGATCCTATGGCTACACCTTC
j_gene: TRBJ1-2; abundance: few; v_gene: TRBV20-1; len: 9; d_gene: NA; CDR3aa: CSVRGGYTF; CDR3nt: TGCAGTGTAAGGGGTGGCTACACCTTC
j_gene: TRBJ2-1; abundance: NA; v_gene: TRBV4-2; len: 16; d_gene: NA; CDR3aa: CASSQGGLIDQLEQFF; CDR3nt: TGTGCCAGCAGCCAGGGAGGACTGATCGACCAACTAGAGCAGTTCTTC
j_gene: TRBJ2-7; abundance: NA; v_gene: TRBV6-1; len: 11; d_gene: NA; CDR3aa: CASTGSYEQYF; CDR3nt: TGTGCCAGCACAGGGAGCTACGAGCAGTACTTC
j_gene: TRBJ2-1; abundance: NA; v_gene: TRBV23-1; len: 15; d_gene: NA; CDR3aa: CASSQSQRFPNEQFF; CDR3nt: TGCGCCAGCAGTCAATCACAGCGGTTCCCGAATGAGCAGTTCTTC
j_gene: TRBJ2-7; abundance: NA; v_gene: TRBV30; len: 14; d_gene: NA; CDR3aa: CAWTVPGVSYEQYF; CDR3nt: TGTGCCTGGACCGTACCGGGAGTAAGCTACGAGCAGTACTTC
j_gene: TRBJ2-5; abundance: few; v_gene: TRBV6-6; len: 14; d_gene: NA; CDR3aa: CASSPSLQLETQYF; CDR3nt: TGTGCCAGCAGCCCCAGTTTACAGTTAGAGACCCAGTACTTC
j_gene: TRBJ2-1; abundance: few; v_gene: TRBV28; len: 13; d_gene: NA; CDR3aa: CASSSRRVNEQFF; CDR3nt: TGTGCCAGCAGTTCTCGGAGGGTCAATGAGCAGTTCTTC
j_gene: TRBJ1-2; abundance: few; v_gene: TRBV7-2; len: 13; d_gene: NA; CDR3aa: CASSTGSGYGYTF; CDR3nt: TGTGCCAGCAGCACGGGATCCGGCTATGGCTACACCTTC
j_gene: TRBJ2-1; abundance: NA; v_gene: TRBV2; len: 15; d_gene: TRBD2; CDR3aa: CASSEMGLAGGEQFF; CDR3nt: TGTGCCAGCAGTGAAATGGGACTAGCGGGAGGGGAGCAGTTCTTC
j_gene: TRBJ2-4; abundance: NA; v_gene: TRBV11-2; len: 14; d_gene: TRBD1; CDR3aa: CASSQGVAKNIQYF; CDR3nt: TGTGCCAGCAGCCAGGGGGTAGCCAAAAACATTCAGTACTTC
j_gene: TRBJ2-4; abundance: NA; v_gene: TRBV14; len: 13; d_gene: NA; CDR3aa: CASSQDYLNIQYF; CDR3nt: TGTGCCAGCAGCCAAGATTACCTAAACATTCAGTACTTC
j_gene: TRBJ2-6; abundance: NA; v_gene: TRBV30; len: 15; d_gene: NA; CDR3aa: CAWNRDTAGANVLTF; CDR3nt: TGTGCCTGGAACCGGGACACCGCTGGGGCCAACGTCCTGACTTTC
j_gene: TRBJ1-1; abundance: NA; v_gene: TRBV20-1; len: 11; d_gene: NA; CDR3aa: CSRQVNTEAFF; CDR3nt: TGCAGTAGGCAGGTGAACACTGAAGCTTTCTTT
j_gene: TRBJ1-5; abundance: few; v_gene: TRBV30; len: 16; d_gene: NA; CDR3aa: CAWSKGTAYSNQPQHF; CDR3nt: TGTGCCTGGAGTAAAGGTACGGCTTATAGCAATCAGCCCCAGCATTTT
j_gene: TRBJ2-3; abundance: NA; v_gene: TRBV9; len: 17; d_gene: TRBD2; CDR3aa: CASSVELLAGSTDTQYF; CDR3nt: TGTGCCAGCAGCGTAGAATTACTAGCGGGGAGCACAGATACGCAGTATTTT
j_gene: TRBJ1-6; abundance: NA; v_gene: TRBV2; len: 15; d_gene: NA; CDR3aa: CASSDRGAINSPLHF; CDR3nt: TGTGCCAGCAGTGATCGGGGGGCGATTAATTCACCCCTCCACTTT
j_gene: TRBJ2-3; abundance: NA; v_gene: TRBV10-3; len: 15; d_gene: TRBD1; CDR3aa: CAIRPTGQTTDTQYF; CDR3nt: TGTGCCATCAGACCCACGGGACAGACCACAGATACGCAGTATTTT
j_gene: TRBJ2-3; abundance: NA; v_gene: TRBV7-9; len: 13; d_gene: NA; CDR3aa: CASSFASGDTQYF; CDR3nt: TGTGCCAGCAGCTTCGCCAGTGGGGATACGCAGTATTTT
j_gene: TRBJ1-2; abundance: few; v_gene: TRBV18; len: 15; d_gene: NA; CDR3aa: CASSPQPGALSGYTF; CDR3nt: TGTGCCAGCTCACCACAGCCAGGAGCTTTAAGTGGCTACACCTTC
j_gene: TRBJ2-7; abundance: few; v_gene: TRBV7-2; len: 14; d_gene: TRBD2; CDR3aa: CASRKAGGSYEQYF; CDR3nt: TGTGCCAGCAGAAAAGCGGGAGGATCCTACGAGCAGTACTTC
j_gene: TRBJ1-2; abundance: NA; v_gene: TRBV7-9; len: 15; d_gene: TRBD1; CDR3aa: CASSLTNQGDYGYTF; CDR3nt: TGTGCCAGCAGCCTAACAAACCAGGGGGACTATGGCTACACCTTC
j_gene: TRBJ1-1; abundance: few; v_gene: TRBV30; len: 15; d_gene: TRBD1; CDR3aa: CAWRRGVQGVTEAFF; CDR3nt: TGTGCCTGGAGACGTGGTGTACAGGGGGTCACTGAAGCTTTCTTT
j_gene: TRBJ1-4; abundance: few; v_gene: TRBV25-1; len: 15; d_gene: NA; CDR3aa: CASGEAGIANEKLFF; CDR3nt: TGTGCCAGCGGTGAGGCCGGAATAGCTAATGAAAAACTGTTTTTT
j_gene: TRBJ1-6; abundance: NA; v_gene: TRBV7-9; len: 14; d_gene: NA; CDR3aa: CASSLAVYNSPLHF; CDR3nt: TGTGCCAGCAGCTTGGCAGTCTATAATTCACCCCTCCACTTT
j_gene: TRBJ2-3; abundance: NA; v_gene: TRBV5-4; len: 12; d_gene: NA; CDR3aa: CASSTDWGTQYF; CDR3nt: TGTGCCAGCAGCACGGACTGGGGTACGCAGTATTTT
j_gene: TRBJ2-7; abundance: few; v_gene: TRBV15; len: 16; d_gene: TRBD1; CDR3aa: CATSGRQGGPFYEQYF; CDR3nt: TGTGCCACCAGCGGAAGACAGGGGGGCCCATTTTACGAGCAGTACTTC
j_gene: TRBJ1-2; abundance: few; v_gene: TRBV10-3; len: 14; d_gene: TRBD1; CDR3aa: CAISEGGQGYGYTF; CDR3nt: TGTGCCATCAGTGAAGGGGGACAGGGGTACGGCTACACCTTC
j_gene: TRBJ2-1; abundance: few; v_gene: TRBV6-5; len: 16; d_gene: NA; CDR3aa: CASSYTATGAYNEQFF; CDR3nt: TGTGCCAGCAGTTACACTGCGACTGGAGCCTACAATGAGCAGTTCTTC
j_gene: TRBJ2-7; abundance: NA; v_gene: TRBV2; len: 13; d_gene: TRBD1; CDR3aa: CASTRDRAYEQYF; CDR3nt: TGTGCCAGCACCCGGGACAGGGCCTACGAGCAGTACTTC
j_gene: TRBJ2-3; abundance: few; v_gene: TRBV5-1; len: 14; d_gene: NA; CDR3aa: CASSFGLATDTQYF; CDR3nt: TGCGCCAGCAGCTTCGGGCTAGCCACAGATACGCAGTATTTT
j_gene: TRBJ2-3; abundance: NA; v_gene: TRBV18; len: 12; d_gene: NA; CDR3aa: CASSPSADTQYF; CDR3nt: TGTGCCAGCTCACCAAGTGCAGATACGCAGTATTTT
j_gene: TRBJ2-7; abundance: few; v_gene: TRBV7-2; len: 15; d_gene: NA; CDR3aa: CASSTGPQGTYEQYF; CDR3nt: TGTGCCAGCAGCACGGGACCCCAAGGAACCTACGAGCAGTACTTC
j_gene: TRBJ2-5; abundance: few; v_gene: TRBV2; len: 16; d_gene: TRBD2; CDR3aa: CASRTGTSPRQETQYF; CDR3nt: TGTGCCAGCAGAACAGGGACTAGCCCTCGACAAGAGACCCAGTACTTC
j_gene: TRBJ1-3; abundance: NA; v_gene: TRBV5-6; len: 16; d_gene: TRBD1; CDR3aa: CASSRPATGGGNTIYF; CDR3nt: TGTGCCAGCAGCCGACCTGCGACAGGGGGTGGAAACACCATATATTTT
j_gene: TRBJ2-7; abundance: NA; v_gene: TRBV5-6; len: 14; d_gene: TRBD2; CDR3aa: CASSFGGSSYEQYF; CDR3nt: TGTGCCAGCAGCTTTGGCGGGAGCTCCTACGAGCAGTACTTC
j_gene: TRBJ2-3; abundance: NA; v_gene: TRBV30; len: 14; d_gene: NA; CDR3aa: CAWSVLGGTDTQYF; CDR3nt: TGTGCCTGGAGTGTTCTGGGTGGAACAGATACGCAGTATTTT
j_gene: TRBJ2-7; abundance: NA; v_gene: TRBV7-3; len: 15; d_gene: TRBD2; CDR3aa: CASSFGLAVPYEQYF; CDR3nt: TGTGCCAGCAGCTTTGGACTAGCGGTTCCCTACGAGCAGTACTTC
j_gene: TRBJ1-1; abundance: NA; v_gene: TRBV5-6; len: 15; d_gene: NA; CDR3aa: CASSLDGRLNTEAFF; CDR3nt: TGTGCCAGCAGCTTAGACGGCCGGTTGAACACTGAAGCTTTCTTT
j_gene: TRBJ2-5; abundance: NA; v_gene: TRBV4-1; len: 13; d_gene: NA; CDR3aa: CASSRTRAETQYF; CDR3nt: TGCGCCAGCAGCCGTACTAGGGCAGAGACCCAGTACTTC
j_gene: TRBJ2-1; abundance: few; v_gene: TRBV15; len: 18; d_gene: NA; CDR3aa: CATSPVRSSLSSYNEQFF; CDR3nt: TGTGCCACCAGCCCCGTCCGGAGTTCCCTTAGCTCCTACAATGAGCAGTTCTTC